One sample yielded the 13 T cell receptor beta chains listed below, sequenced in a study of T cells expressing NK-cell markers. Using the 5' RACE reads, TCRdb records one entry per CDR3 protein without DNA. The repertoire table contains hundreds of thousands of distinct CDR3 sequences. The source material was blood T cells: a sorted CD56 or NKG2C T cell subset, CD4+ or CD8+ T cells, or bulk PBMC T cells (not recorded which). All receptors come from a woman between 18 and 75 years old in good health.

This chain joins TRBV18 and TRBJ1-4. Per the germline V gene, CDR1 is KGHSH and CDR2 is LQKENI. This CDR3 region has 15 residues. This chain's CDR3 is CASSPRVGGNEKLFF.

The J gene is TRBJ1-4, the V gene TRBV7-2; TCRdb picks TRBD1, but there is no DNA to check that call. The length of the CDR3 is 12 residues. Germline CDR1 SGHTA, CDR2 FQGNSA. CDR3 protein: CASRGGGEKLFF.

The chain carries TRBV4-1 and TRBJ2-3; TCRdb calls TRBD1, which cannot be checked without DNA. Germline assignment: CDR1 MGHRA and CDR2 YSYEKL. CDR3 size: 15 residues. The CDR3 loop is CASSQEGRSTDTQYF.

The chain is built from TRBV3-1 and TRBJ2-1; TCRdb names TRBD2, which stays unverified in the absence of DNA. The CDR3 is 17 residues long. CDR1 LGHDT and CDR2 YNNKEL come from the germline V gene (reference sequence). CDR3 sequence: CASSQTSGRIGKDEQFF.

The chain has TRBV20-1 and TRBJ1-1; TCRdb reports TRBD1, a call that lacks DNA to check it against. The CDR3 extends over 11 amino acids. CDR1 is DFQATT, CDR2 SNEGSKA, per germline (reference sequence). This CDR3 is CSAMRGPEAFF.

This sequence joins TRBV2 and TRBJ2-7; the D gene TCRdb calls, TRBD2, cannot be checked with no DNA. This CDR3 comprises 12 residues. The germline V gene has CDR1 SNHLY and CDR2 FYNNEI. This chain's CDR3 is CASRDLVKAQYF.

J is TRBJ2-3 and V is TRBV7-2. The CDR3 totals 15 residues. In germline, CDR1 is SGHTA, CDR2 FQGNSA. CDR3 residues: CASSSLDGRTDTQYF.

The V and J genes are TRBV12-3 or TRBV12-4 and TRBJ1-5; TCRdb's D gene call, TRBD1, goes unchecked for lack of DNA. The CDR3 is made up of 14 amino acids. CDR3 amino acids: CASSFPGEAQPQHF.

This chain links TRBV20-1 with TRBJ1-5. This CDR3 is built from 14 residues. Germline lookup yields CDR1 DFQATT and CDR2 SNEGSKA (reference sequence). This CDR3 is CSASSNRNNQPQHF.

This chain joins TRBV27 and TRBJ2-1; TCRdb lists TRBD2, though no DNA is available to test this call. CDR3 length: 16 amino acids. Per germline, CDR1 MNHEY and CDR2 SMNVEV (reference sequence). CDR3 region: CASSFRLAGGLNEQFF.

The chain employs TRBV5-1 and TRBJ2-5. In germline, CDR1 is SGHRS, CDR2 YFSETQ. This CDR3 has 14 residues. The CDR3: CASSLTGNQETQYF.

The CDR3 loop reads CASSLERETQYF. The V call is TRBV7-2, the J call TRBJ2-5. The CDR3 is made up of 12 amino acids. Germline assignment: CDR1 SGHTA and CDR2 FQGNSA. The full variable domain, with the rest looked up from reference TRBV7-2 and TRBJ2-5, is GAGVSQSPSNKVTEKGKDVELRCDPISGHTALYWYRQSLGQGLEFLIYFQGNSAPDKSGLPSDRFSAERTGGSVSTLTIQRTQQEDSAVYLCASSLERETQYFGPGTRLLVL.

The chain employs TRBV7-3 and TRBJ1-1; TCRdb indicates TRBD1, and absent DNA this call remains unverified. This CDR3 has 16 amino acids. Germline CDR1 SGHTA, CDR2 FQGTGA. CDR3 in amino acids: CASSFRGGLGATEAFF.